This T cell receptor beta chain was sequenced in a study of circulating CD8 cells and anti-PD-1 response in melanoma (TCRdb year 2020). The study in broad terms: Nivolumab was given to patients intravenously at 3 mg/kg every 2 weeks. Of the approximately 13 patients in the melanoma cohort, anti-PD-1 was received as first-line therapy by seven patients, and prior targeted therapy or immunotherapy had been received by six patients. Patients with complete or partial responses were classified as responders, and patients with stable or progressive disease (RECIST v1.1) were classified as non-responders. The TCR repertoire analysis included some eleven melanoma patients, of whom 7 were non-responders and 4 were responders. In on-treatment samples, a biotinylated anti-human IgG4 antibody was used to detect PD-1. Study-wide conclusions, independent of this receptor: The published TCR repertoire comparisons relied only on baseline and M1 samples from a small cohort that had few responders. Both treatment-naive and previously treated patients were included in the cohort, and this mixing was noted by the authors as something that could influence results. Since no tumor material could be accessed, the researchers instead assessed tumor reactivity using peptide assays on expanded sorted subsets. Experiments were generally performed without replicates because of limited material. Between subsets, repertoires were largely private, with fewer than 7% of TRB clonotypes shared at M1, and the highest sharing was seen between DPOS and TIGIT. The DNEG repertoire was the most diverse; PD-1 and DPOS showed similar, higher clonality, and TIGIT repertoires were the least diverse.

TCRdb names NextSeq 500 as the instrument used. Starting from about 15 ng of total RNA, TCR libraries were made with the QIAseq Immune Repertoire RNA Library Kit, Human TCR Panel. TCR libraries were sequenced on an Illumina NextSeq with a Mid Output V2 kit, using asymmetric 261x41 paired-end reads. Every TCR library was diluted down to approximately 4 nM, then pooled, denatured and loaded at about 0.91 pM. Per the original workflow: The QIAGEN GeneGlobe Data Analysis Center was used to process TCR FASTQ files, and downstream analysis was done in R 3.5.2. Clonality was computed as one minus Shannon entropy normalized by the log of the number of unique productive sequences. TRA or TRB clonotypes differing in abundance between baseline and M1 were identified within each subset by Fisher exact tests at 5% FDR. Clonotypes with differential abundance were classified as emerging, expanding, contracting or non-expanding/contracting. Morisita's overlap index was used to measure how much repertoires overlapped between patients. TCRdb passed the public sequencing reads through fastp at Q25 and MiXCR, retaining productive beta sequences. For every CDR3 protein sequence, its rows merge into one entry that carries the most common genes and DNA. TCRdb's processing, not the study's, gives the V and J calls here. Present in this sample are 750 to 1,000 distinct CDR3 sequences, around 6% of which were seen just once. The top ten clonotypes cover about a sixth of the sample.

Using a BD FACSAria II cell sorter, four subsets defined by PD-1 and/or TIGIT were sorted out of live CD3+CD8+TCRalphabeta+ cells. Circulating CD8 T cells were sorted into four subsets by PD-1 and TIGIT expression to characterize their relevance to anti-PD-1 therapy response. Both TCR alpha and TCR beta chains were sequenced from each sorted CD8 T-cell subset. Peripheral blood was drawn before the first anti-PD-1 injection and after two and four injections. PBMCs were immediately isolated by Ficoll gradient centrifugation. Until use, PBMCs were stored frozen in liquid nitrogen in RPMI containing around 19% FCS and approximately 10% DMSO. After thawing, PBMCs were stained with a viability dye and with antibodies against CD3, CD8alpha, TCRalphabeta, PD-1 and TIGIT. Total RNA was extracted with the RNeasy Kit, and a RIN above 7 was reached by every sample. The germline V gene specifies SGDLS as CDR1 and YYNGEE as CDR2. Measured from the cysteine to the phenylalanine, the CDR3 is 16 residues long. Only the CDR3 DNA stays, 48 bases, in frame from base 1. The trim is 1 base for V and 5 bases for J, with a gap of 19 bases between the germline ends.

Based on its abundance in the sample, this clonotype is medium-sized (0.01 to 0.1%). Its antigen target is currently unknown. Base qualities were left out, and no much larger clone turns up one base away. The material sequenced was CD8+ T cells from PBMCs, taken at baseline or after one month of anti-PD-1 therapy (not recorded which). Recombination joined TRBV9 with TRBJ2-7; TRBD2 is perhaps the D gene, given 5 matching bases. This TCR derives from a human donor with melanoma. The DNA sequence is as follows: TGTGCCAGCAGCGTATTAGGACTCCCCCAACGAGACGAGCAGTACTTC. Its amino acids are CASSVLGLPQRDEQYF.